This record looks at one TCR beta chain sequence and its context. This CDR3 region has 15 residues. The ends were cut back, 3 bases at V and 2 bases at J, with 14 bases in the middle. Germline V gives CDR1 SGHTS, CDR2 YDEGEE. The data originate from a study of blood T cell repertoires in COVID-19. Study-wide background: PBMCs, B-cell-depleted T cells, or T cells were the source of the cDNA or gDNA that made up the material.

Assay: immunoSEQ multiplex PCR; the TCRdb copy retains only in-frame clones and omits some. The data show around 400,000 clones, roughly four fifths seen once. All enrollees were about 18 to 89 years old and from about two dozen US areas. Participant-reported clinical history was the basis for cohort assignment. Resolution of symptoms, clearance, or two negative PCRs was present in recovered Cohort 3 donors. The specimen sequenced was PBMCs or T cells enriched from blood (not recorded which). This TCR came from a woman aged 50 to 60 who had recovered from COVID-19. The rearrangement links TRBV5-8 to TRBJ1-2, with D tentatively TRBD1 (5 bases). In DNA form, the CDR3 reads TGTGCCAGCAGCTCGGTACAGGTGAAAAACTATGGCTACACCTTC. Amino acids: CASSSVQVKNYGYTF.